This T cell receptor (beta chain) was documented in a study of T cell responses to AZD1222 COVID-19 vaccine. Study at large: Doses given second, at about 4 or about 12 weeks, were pooled. Findings and limits, study-wide: Following two doses of AZD1222, Spike-specific TCR breadth and depth rose. CD4 TCRs linked to vaccination spanned spike, dominating at 160-218 and 743-854. Nearly half of the spike-specific TCRs reportedly recognize variant regions that carry no mutations.

The assay was immunoSEQ multiplex PCR, and TCRdb's table has in-frame clones only and misses some. The repertoire consists of some 140,000 clones, with approximately 90% occurring once and the leading ten covering around 2.8%. V was clipped by 2 bases and J by 7 bases, with 7 bases between them. The CDR3 runs to 12 residues. Germline lookup yields CDR1 SGHRS and CDR2 YFSETQ. Points on this clone: Its antigen is not known.

The receptor's source is an adult in good health. The source material was peripheral blood, sampled on day 0 of AZD1222 vaccination. This chain connects TRBV5-1 to TRBJ1-3, with a tentative D call TRBD1 (6 bases). The CDR3, as DNA: TGCGCCAGCAGCTTTCAGGGGAACACCATATATTTT. Its protein is CASSFQGNTIYF.